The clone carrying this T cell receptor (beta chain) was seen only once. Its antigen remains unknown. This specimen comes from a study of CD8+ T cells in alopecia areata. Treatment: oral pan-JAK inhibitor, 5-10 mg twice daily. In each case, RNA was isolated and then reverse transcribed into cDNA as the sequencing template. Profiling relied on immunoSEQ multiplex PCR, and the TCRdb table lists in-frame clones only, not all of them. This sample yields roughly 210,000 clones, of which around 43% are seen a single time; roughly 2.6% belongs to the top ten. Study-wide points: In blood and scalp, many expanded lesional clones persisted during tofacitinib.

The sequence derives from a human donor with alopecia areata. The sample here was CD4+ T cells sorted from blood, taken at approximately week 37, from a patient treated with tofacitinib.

The CDR3 nucleotides are TGCAGCGGGGTTCCGGAAGAGACCCAGTACTTC. It yields the protein CSGVPEETQYF. V and J are TRBV20-1 and TRBJ2-5; D is perhaps TRBD2 (5 bases). The CDR3 sequence is 11 residues long. Germline values: CDR1 DFQATT, CDR2 SNEGSKA (reference sequence).